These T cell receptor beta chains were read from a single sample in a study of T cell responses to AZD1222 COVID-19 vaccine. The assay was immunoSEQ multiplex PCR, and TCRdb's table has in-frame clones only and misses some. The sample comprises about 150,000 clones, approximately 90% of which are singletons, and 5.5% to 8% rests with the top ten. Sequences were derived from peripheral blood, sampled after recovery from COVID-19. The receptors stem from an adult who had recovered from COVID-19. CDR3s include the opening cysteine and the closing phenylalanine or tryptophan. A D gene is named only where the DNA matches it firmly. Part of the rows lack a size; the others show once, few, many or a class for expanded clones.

CDR3: CASGLSGGGYTF
DNA: TGTGCTAGTGGTTTGTCAGGGGGAGGCTACACCTTC
V: TRBV12-5
size: .
J: TRBJ1-2
D: TRBD1

CDR3: CASSVKHNEQFF
DNA: TGTGCCAGCAGCGTTAAACACAATGAGCAGTTCTTC
V: TRBV9
size: .
J: TRBJ2-1
D: .

CDR3: CASTRGTGSLGYGYTF
DNA: TGTGCCAGCACCCGGGGGACAGGGTCGCTTGGCTATGGCTACACCTTC
V: TRBV5-8
size: .
J: TRBJ1-2
D: TRBD1

CDR3: CASTAPLAGDSYEQYF
DNA: TGTGCCAGCACCGCACCACTAGCGGGGGACTCCTACGAGCAGTACTTC
V: TRBV3-1/TRBV3-2
size: .
J: TRBJ2-7
D: TRBD2

CDR3: CASSAGDRSNTEAFF
DNA: TGTGCCAGCAGCGCCGGGGACAGGTCGAACACTGAAGCTTTCTTT
V: TRBV9
size: .
J: TRBJ1-1
D: TRBD1

CDR3: CASNQDRAANTGELFF
DNA: TGTGCCAGCAACCAGGACAGGGCCGCGAACACCGGGGAGCTGTTTTTT
V: TRBV2
size: .
J: TRBJ2-2
D: TRBD1

CDR3: CASTQTTWGEQYF
DNA: TGTGCCAGCACCCAAACTACATGGGGAGAGCAGTACTTC
V: TRBV6-6
size: .
J: TRBJ2-7
D: .

CDR3: CASSQERDYRVLHF
DNA: TGTGCCAGCAGCCAAGAAAGGGATTACAGGGTTCTCCACTTT
V: TRBV3-1/TRBV3-2
size: .
J: TRBJ1-6
D: .

CDR3: CASSYYRTNNYGYTF
DNA: TGTGCCAGCAGTTACTACAGGACGAATAACTATGGCTACACCTTC
V: TRBV6-2/TRBV6-3
size: .
J: TRBJ1-2
D: .

CDR3: CASSIVQGGPQNIQYF
DNA: TGTGCCAGTAGTATAGTCCAGGGGGGGCCACAAAACATTCAGTACTTC
V: TRBV19
size: .
J: TRBJ2-4
D: .

CDR3: CASSSDNVAGEQFF
DNA: TGTGCCAGCAGCTCCGATAATGTTGCTGGCGAGCAGTTCTTC
V: TRBV5-4
size: once
J: TRBJ2-1
D: .

CDR3: CASSVGDRSYEQYF
DNA: TGTGCCAGCAGCGTTGGAGACCGGTCCTACGAGCAGTACTTC
V: TRBV9
size: .
J: TRBJ2-7
D: .

CDR3: CASSLVAGIRLAGGTQYF
DNA: TGTGCCAGCAGCTTAGTCGCTGGGATCCGGCTAGCGGGAGGTACGCAGTATTTT
V: TRBV11-2
size: .
J: TRBJ2-3
D: TRBD2

CDR3: CASRSSAITDTQYF
DNA: TGTGCCAGCAGATCTAGCGCGATCACAGATACGCAGTATTTT
V: TRBV4-2
size: .
J: TRBJ2-3
D: .

CDR3: CASSLRTGYSYNEQFF
DNA: TGTGCCAGCAGTTTAAGGACGGGGTACTCCTACAATGAGCAGTTCTTC
V: TRBV28
size: .
J: TRBJ2-1
D: .

CDR3: CASSPSGGRTDTQYF
DNA: TGCGCCAGCAGCCCGTCGGGGGGCAGGACAGATACGCAGTATTTT
V: TRBV5-1
size: .
J: TRBJ2-3
D: .

CDR3: CASCPDGQVPSYEQYF
DNA: TGTGCCAGCTGCCCGGACGGGCAGGTACCTTCCTACGAGCAGTACTTC
V: TRBV27
size: .
J: TRBJ2-7
D: .

CDR3: CASSLAAGMGDTQYF
DNA: TGTGCCAGCAGCTTGGCAGCGGGGATGGGAGATACGCAGTATTTT
V: TRBV7-2
size: .
J: TRBJ2-3
D: TRBD2

CDR3: CASSQDPGTGYYGYTF
DNA: TGTGCCAGCAGCCAAGATCCTGGGACAGGGTACTATGGCTACACCTTC
V: TRBV3-1/TRBV3-2
size: few
J: TRBJ1-2
D: TRBD1

CDR3: CARSLKYHHVPNNYGYTF
DNA: TGTGCCAGAAGCTTGAAGTACCACCACGTGCCGAATAACTATGGCTACACCTTC
V: TRBV5-3
size: .
J: TRBJ1-2
D: .

CDR3: CASSPGTGGYEQYF
DNA: TGTGCCAGCAGTCCCGGGACAGGGGGCTACGAGCAGTACTTC
V: TRBV28
size: .
J: TRBJ2-7
D: TRBD1

CDR3: CASSYFGTAAYEQYF
DNA: TGTGCCAGCAGTTACTTCGGGACAGCGGCCTACGAGCAGTACTTC
V: TRBV6-2/TRBV6-3
size: few
J: TRBJ2-7
D: TRBD1

CDR3: CASSDSLLGNQPQHF
DNA: TGTGCCAGCAGTGACTCCCTGCTGGGCAATCAGCCCCAGCATTTT
V: TRBV6-4
size: .
J: TRBJ1-5
D: .

CDR3: CASSLTGDTQYF
DNA: TGTGCCAGCAGTTTAACGGGGGATACGCAGTATTTT
V: TRBV28
size: .
J: TRBJ2-3
D: .

CDR3: CASSKGQGFHEQYF
DNA: TGTGCCAGCAGCAAAGGACAGGGGTTCCACGAGCAGTACTTC
V: TRBV7-2
size: .
J: TRBJ2-7
D: TRBD1

CDR3: CASSPSGTSGWEQYF
DNA: TGCGCCAGCAGCCCCTCCGGGACTAGCGGATGGGAGCAGTACTTC
V: TRBV4-3
size: once
J: TRBJ2-7
D: TRBD2

CDR3: CASSWGTQGEQFF
DNA: TGTGCCAGCAGTTGGGGGACCCAGGGGGAGCAGTTCTTC
V: TRBV6-5
size: few
J: TRBJ2-1
D: .

CDR3: CASSEMGVNTEAFF
DNA: TGTGCCAGCAGTGAAATGGGGGTGAACACTGAAGCTTTCTTT
V: TRBV2
size: few
J: TRBJ1-1
D: .

CDR3: CASSLQSYSGNEKLFF
DNA: TGTGCCAGCAGCCTACAATCGTACAGCGGTAATGAAAAACTGTTTTTT
V: TRBV13
size: once
J: TRBJ1-4
D: .

CDR3: CASSLEGSYNEQFF
DNA: TGCGCCAGCAGCTTGGAGGGCTCCTACAATGAGCAGTTCTTC
V: TRBV5-1
size: .
J: TRBJ2-1
D: .

CDR3: CASSLWGTGVSYEQYF
DNA: TGTGCCAGCAGCTTGTGGGGGACAGGGGTTTCCTACGAGCAGTACTTC
V: TRBV7-2
size: .
J: TRBJ2-7
D: TRBD1

CDR3: CASRGKLAGGQETQYF
DNA: TGTGCCAGCAGGGGTAAACTAGCGGGAGGGCAGGAGACCCAGTACTTC
V: TRBV7-9
size: .
J: TRBJ2-5
D: TRBD2

CDR3: CASSSEYTGELFF
DNA: TGTGCCAGCAGCTCGGAATACACCGGGGAGCTGTTTTTT
V: TRBV7-8
size: .
J: TRBJ2-2
D: .

CDR3: CASSYQAVPSSGNTIYF
DNA: TGTGCCAGTAGTTACCAAGCTGTGCCGAGCTCTGGAAACACCATATATTTT
V: TRBV19
size: .
J: TRBJ1-3
D: .

CDR3: CASSEAPRIGNQPQHF
DNA: TGCGCCAGCAGTGAAGCGCCAAGGATTGGCAATCAGCCCCAGCATTTT
V: TRBV10-1
size: .
J: TRBJ1-5
D: .

CDR3: CASSYDSFYGYTF
DNA: TGTGCCAGCAGTTACGACAGTTTTTATGGCTACACCTTC
V: TRBV6-5
size: once
J: TRBJ1-2
D: .

CDR3: CASSPNSGGLNEKLFF
DNA: TGCGCCAGCAGCCCCAATTCAGGGGGCTTGAATGAAAAACTGTTTTTT
V: TRBV4-3
size: .
J: TRBJ1-4
D: TRBD1

CDR3: CASRPQAGLDTEAFF
DNA: TGTGCCAGCAGACCTCAGGCGGGACTGGACACTGAAGCTTTCTTT
V: TRBV7-9
size: once
J: TRBJ1-1
D: .

CDR3: CASSSQTGIEQYF
DNA: TGTGCCAGCAGCTCGCAGACTGGGATCGAGCAGTACTTC
V: TRBV5-6
size: once
J: TRBJ2-7
D: .

CDR3: CSATMGEKLFF
DNA: TGCAGTGCTACTATGGGGGAAAAACTGTTTTTT
V: TRBV20-1
size: .
J: TRBJ1-4
D: .

CDR3: CTSSQTSAEPMNSNQPQHF
DNA: TGCACCAGCAGCCAAACATCGGCAGAACCCATGAATAGCAATCAGCCCCAGCATTTT
V: TRBV1
size: .
J: TRBJ1-5
D: .

CDR3: CASSSPGGGETQYF
DNA: TGTGCCAGCAGCTCTCCGGGGGGCGGGGAGACCCAGTACTTC
V: TRBV11-2
size: .
J: TRBJ2-5
D: .

CDR3: CASSIQGGAEAFF
DNA: TGTGCCAGCAGTATACAGGGAGGCGCTGAAGCTTTCTTT
V: TRBV12-3/TRBV12-4
size: once
J: TRBJ1-1
D: .

CDR3: CASSLDRGMGSPLHF
DNA: TGTGCCAGCAGCTTAGACAGGGGAATGGGTTCACCCCTCCACTTT
V: TRBV11-2
size: .
J: TRBJ1-6
D: .